Described below is a single T cell receptor (beta chain) sequence and its context. This entry belongs to a study of T cell clones after liver transplantation. Study in general: Tolerant meant at least one year fully off immunosuppression without liver enzymes above twice normal. Blood was drawn pre-transplant, before withdrawal, and after full or failed withdrawal.

Generated by immunoSEQ multiplex PCR, the TCRdb table keeps only in-frame clones and is missing some. The profile shows about 60,000 clones, over 55% of them singletons. There are 15 residues in the CDR3. The sequencing used CD4+ T cells from blood, collected before liver transplant. This chain joins TRBV7-5 and TRBJ1-3. TRBV7-5 is shown as a pseudogene. The receptor's source is a human donor who received a liver transplant. The CDR3 DNA reads TGTGCCAGAAGCTTACCCAGCGGAGGGGGAAACACCATATATTTT. Amino acids: CARSLPSGGGNTIYF.